A selection of T cell receptor beta chains follows, all from one sample in a study of cytomegalovirus exposure and HLA in healthy donors. Clones were sequenced by immunoSEQ multiplex PCR, and TCRdb holds only the in-frame ones, with some missing. The sample records roughly 200,000 clones, over 80% being singletons. The material sequenced was PBMCs. Receptor source: a boy younger than 10 in good health and CMV-seronegative. Each CDR3 is given with its conserved first and last residue. Each record gives: D gene, clone size, V gene, J gene, CDR3 protein, CDR3 DNA. A D gene is named only where the DNA matches it firmly. Expanded clones are given a class, and other clones once, few, many or no size at all.

NA	NA	TRBV13	TRBJ2-7	CASSPREPTYEQYF	TGTGCCAGCAGCCCCCGAGAGCCCACTTACGAGCAGTACTTC
NA	NA	TRBV5-1	TRBJ1-1	CASSSVVNTEAFF	TGCGCCAGCAGCTCGGTGGTGAACACTGAAGCTTTCTTT
TRBD1	NA	TRBV14	TRBJ1-1	CASSRVDRDRVAFF	TGTGCCAGCAGCCGAGTGGACCGGGACAGGGTAGCTTTCTTT
NA	few	TRBV5-1	TRBJ1-3	CASSLEGSGNTIYF	TGCGCCAGCAGCTTAGAGGGCTCTGGAAACACCATATATTTT
NA	NA	TRBV7-3	TRBJ2-3	CASSSSGANTDTQYF	TGTGCCAGCAGCTCCTCAGGGGCGAACACAGATACGCAGTATTTT
NA	NA	TRBV30	TRBJ1-1	CAWSVLGVKNTEAFF	TGTGCCTGGAGTGTACTCGGAGTGAAGAACACTGAAGCTTTCTTT
TRBD1	NA	TRBV2	TRBJ1-2	CASSEIQGAVYGYTF	TGTGCCAGCAGTGAAATCCAGGGGGCTGTCTATGGCTACACCTTC
TRBD2	NA	TRBV7-3	TRBJ2-7	CASSLSGGGSSGYEQYF	TGTGCCAGCAGCTTATCTGGCGGGGGGTCCTCCGGTTACGAGCAGTACTTC
TRBD1	NA	TRBV9	TRBJ1-4	CASSPRTGTENEKLFF	TGTGCCAGCAGCCCGAGAACCGGGACAGAGAATGAAAAACTGTTTTTT
TRBD1	once	TRBV6-1	TRBJ1-1	CASSVGQEGEAFF	TGTGCCAGCAGTGTGGGACAGGAGGGTGAAGCTTTCTTT
NA	NA	TRBV10-3	TRBJ2-3	CAISETADTQYF	TGTGCCATCAGTGAGACTGCAGATACGCAGTATTTT
TRBD2	NA	TRBV2	TRBJ2-1	CASGGTSVYNEQFF	TGTGCCAGCGGGGGGACTAGCGTCTACAATGAGCAGTTCTTC
NA	NA	TRBV18	TRBJ2-7	CASSQTRLYEQYF	TGTGCCAGCTCACAGACTAGACTCTACGAGCAGTACTTC
NA	once	TRBV2	TRBJ1-2	CASKVAGIYGYTF	TGTGCCAGCAAAGTGGCAGGTATCTATGGCTACACCTTC
TRBD2	NA	TRBV5-1	TRBJ2-5	CASSLVSSGGPLQETQYF	TGCGCCAGCAGCTTGGTGTCTAGCGGGGGACCACTCCAAGAGACCCAGTACTTC
TRBD2	NA	TRBV7-2	TRBJ2-7	CASSSLGLYYEQYF	TGTGCCAGCAGCTCCCTGGGACTATACTACGAGCAGTACTTC
NA	NA	TRBV7-9	TRBJ2-1	CASSATEVSYNEQFF	TGTGCCAGCAGCGCGACAGAAGTCTCCTACAATGAGCAGTTCTTC
NA	NA	TRBV27	TRBJ1-6	CASSAYRVSYNSPLHF	TGTGCCAGCAGTGCTTACAGGGTATCCTATAATTCACCCCTCCACTTT
NA	NA	TRBV5-4	TRBJ2-7	CASSLAYSYEQYF	TGTGCCAGCAGCTTGGCCTACTCCTACGAGCAGTACTTC
NA	NA	TRBV6-5	TRBJ2-6	CASSSDDTSGANVLTF	TGTGCCAGCAGTTCCGACGACACCTCTGGGGCCAACGTCCTGACTTTC
NA	few	TRBV10-3	TRBJ1-3	CAIRDSNSGNTIYF	TGTGCCATCAGGGACTCCAACTCTGGAAACACCATATATTTT
NA	NA	TRBV7-9	TRBJ2-1	CASSFRGLGSNEQFF	TGTGCCAGCAGTTTTAGGGGACTGGGTAGCAATGAGCAGTTCTTC
NA	once	TRBV5-4	TRBJ1-5	CASSGAGVRVPLHSNQPQHF	TGTGCCAGCAGCGGGGCGGGGGTAAGAGTGCCCCTCCATAGCAATCAGCCCCAGCATTTT
NA	NA	TRBV11-2	TRBJ2-7	CASSLNPDYYEQYF	TGTGCCAGCAGCTTAAATCCGGACTACTACGAGCAGTACTTC
NA	NA	TRBV6-7	TRBJ2-3	CATEEGVGGSTDTQYF	TGTGCCACCGAGGAGGGGGTGGGGGGGAGCACAGATACGCAGTATTTT
NA	NA	TRBV11-2	TRBJ1-2	CASSLERGGGYGYTF	TGTGCCAGCAGCTTAGAAAGGGGCGGGGGCTATGGCTACACCTTC
NA	NA	TRBV19	TRBJ2-7	CAVRSSHEQYF	TGTGCCGTGCGATCCTCCCACGAGCAGTACTTC
NA	NA	TRBV19	TRBJ2-1	CASSQTDNNEQFF	TGTGCCAGTAGTCAGACAGATAACAATGAGCAGTTCTTC
TRBD1	NA	TRBV30	TRBJ2-7	CAWSGYDRVIEQYF	TGTGCCTGGAGTGGTTATGACAGGGTGATCGAGCAGTACTTC
TRBD1	NA	TRBV30	TRBJ2-7	CAWSAGGVREQYF	TGTGCCTGGAGTGCAGGGGGTGTGCGCGAGCAGTACTTC
TRBD2	NA	TRBV9	TRBJ2-5	CASSPWTSGGQETQYF	TGTGCCAGCAGCCCCTGGACTAGCGGGGGGCAAGAGACCCAGTACTTC
NA	NA	TRBV7-9	TRBJ2-2	CASTTGAGELFF	TGTGCCAGCACCACGGGGGCCGGGGAGCTGTTTTTT
TRBD1	NA	TRBV5-6	TRBJ2-7	CASSYLGQGQQYF	TGTGCCAGCAGCTATCTAGGACAGGGACAGCAGTACTTC
TRBD1	NA	TRBV18	TRBJ1-1	CASSWDRNTEAFF	TGTGCCAGCTCATGGGACAGGAACACTGAAGCTTTCTTT
NA	NA	TRBV7-9	TRBJ1-1	CASSFYRENTEAFF	TGTGCCAGCAGCTTTTACAGGGAGAACACTGAAGCTTTCTTT
NA	NA	TRBV5-1	TRBJ1-2	CASSRGESESLHYGYTF	TGCGCCAGCAGCCGCGGGGAGTCAGAGAGTCTGCATTATGGCTACACCTTC
TRBD1	NA	TRBV7-9	TRBJ2-1	CASRPGTGGPNEQFF	TGTGCCAGCAGACCCGGGACAGGGGGTCCCAATGAGCAGTTCTTC
NA	once	TRBV9	TRBJ1-1	CASSVDGGPPNTEAFF	TGTGCCAGCAGCGTAGATGGAGGACCCCCGAACACTGAAGCTTTCTTT
TRBD2	NA	TRBV11-2	TRBJ2-3	CASTRSGRSTDTQYF	TGTGCCAGCACCCGTAGCGGGAGGAGCACAGATACGCAGTATTTT
TRBD2	NA	TRBV27	TRBJ2-4	CASSSGTSRRNIQYF	TGTGCCAGCAGTTCCGGGACTAGCAGGAGAAACATTCAGTACTTC
TRBD1	NA	TRBV29-1	TRBJ2-2	CSVVYRGAGELFF	TGCAGCGTTGTATACAGGGGGGCCGGGGAGCTGTTTTTT
NA	NA	TRBV27	TRBJ2-1	CASSLSGGHEQFF	TGTGCCAGCAGTTTATCCGGGGGGCATGAGCAGTTCTTC
TRBD2	NA	TRBV27	TRBJ2-1	CASSSGLAGVDEQFF	TGTGCCAGCAGTTCGGGACTAGCGGGAGTCGATGAGCAGTTCTTC
NA	NA	TRBV4-1	TRBJ2-7	CASSQRLDVPYEQYF	TGCGCCAGCAGCCAGCGACTAGACGTACCCTACGAGCAGTACTTC
NA	NA	TRBV6-4	TRBJ2-3	CASSTGSTDTQYF	TGTGCCAGCAGTACGGGGTCCACAGATACGCAGTATTTT
NA	NA	TRBV9	TRBJ1-1	CASSVEQKNTEAFF	TGTGCCAGCAGCGTAGAACAGAAAAACACTGAAGCTTTCTTT